This TCR beta chain was recovered during a study of T-cell memory formation after mild COVID-19. General study points: Whereas later expanders leaned CD4+, clones contracting day 15 to 85 showed a balanced CD4/CD8 makeup. Researchers could not confirm that second-wave clones peaking on day 37 targeted SARS-CoV-2.

TCRdb independently ran MiXCR on the 5' RACE reads; one entry per CDR3 protein. The repertoire holds fewer than 350,000 distinct CDR3 sequences, with 15% to 20% as singletons. This clonotype was seen more than once but under ten times. No antigen is known for it. Sequencing was performed on PBMCs or a T cell subset sorted from them (not recorded which). The receptor comes from a man aged 18 to 30 who had mild COVID-19 (a few samples of this study predate the infection). Cell type and time point are not known.

Here the CDR3 reads CASSLEAAYNSPLHF. The CDR3 nucleotides read TGTGCCAGCAGCTTAGAAGCAGCTTATAATTCACCCCTCCACTTT. The chain is built from TRBV7-2 and TRBJ1-6, with unresolved D. Trimming cost V 1 base and J 4 bases, with 8 bases left between them. CDR3 length equals 15 residues. The V gene's germline CDR1 is SGHTA and CDR2 FQGNSA.